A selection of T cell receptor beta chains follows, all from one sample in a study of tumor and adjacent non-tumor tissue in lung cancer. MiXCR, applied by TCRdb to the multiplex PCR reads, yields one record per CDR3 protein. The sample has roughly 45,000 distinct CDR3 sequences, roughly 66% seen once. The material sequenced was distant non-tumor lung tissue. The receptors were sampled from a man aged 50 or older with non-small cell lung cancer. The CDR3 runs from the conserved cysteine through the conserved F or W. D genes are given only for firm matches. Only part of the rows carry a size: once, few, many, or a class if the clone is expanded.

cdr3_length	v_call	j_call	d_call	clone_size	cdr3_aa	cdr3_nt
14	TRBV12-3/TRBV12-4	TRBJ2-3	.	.	CTSGSQGQDGTQYF	TGTACCAGCGGTTCCCAGGGCCAGGATGGTACGCAGTACTTT
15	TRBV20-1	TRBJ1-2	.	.	CSSRLPGLNWEGYTF	TGCAGTTCCCGTCTTCCGGGACTCAACTGGGAAGGCTACACCTTC
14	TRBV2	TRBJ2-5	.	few	CASRGAGRVETQYF	TGTGCCAGCAGGGGAGCCGGGCGGGTGGAGACCCAGTACTTC
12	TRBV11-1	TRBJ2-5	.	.	CASSLTKETKYF	TGTGCCAGCAGTTTAACAAAAGAGACCAAGTATTTC
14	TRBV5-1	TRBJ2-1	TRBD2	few	CASSVPRSGDEQFF	TGCGCCAGCAGCGTACCACGTAGCGGGGATGAGCAGTTCTTC
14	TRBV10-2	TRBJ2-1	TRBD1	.	CTSSENRGIDEQFF	TGCACCAGCAGTGAGAACAGGGGGATCGATGAGCAGTTCTTT
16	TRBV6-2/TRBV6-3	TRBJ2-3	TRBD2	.	CASTPGLARGTDTQYF	TGTGCCAGTACCCCGGGACTAGCGAGGGGCACAGATACGCAGTATTTT
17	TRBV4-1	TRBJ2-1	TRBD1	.	CASSQDPGQGFYNEQFF	TGCGCTAGCAGCCAAGACCCGGGACAGGGCTTTTACAATGAGCAGTTCTTC
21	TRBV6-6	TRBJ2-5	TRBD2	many	CASSYRPIGTSGSPYQETQYF	TGTGCCAGCAGTTACCGCCCCATCGGGACTAGCGGGAGTCCCTACCAAGAGACCCAGTACTTC
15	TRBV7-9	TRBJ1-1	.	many	CASRYYSQGGTEAFF	TGTGCCAGCAGATACTACTCACAGGGCGGGACTGAAGCTTTCTTT
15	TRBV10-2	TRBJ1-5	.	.	CASNESTLSYQPQHF	TGCGCCAGCAACGAGTCGACTCTTAGCTATCAGCCCCAGCATTTT
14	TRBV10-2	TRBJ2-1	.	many	CASSESQRLSEQFF	TGCGCCAGCAGTGAGTCACAGCGCCTCTCTGAGCAGTTCTTC
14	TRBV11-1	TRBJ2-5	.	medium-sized	CASSGRDRQETQYF	TGTGCCAGCAGCGGCCGGGACCGACAAGAGACCCAGTACTTC
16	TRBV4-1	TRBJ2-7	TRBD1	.	CACSQPRTGPSYEQYF	TGCGCCTGCAGCCAACCCAGGACAGGGCCCTCTTACGAGCAGTACTTC
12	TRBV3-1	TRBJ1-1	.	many	CASSQSQSGAFF	TGTGCCAGCAGCCAATCCCAATCCGGGGCTTTCTTT
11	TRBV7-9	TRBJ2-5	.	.	CASNSQETQYF	TGTGCCAGCAATTCCCAAGAGACCCAGTACTTC
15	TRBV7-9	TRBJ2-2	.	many	CASSLSAADTGELFF	TGTGCCAGCAGCCTCTCGGCCGCGGACACCGGGGAGCTGTTTTTT
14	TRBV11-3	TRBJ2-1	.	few	CANSLDRGGGEQFF	TGTGCCAACAGTTTAGATCGAGGGGGGGGTGAGCAGTTCTTC
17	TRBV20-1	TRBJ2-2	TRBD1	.	CSARDSDRQGTTRELFF	TGCAGTGCTAGAGATTCGGATCGACAGGGGACCACCCGGGAGCTGTTTTTT
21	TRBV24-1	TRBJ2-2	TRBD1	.	CATRGGAGTGPRYANTGELFF	TGTGCCACCAGGGGAGGTGCGGGGACAGGGCCCAGATACGCGAACACCGGGGAGCTGTTTTTT
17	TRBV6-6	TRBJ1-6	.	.	CASSYDEMSSHNSPLHF	TGTGCCAGCAGTTACGATGAGATGAGCTCACATAATTCACCCCTCCACTTT
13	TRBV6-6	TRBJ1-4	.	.	CASSYSGYDKLLF	TGTGCCAGCAGTTATTCGGGGTATGATAAACTGTTATTT
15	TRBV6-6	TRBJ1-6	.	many	CASRGDSSYNSPLHF	TGTGCCAGCAGAGGGGATAGCTCCTATAATTCACCCCTCCACTTT
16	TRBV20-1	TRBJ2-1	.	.	CSANPLGRSSYNEQFF	TGCAGTGCTAATCCTCTCGGTCGCAGCTCCTACAATGAGCAGTTCTTC
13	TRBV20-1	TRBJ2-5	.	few	CSASLGGKETQYF	TGCAGTGCTAGCCTGGGCGGAAAAGAGACCCAGTACTTC
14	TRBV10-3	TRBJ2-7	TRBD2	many	CATRPGLAGNEQYF	TGTGCCACGAGACCCGGGCTAGCGGGAAACGAGCAGTACTTC
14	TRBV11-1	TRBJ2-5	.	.	CASSLTRSQETQYF	TGTGCCAGCAGCTTAACTCGGAGCCAAGAGACTCAGTACTTC
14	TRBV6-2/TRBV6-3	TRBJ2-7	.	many	CASSSLAVSYEQYF	TGTGCCAGCAGTTCCCTAGCCGTATCCTACGAGCAGTACTTC
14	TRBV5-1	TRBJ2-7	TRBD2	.	CASSFSGSSYEQYF	TGCGCCAGCAGCTTTAGCGGGTCCTCCTACGAGCAGTACTTC
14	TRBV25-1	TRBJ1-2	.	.	CASSGRGHGYGYTF	TGTGCCAGCAGTGGTCGGGGGCACGGCTATGGCTACACCTTC
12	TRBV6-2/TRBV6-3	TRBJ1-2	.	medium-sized	CASRDGNYGYTF	TGTGCCAGCCGTGACGGAAACTATGGCTACACCTTC
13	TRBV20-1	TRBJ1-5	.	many	CSARWDSNQPQHF	TGCAGTGCAAGGTGGGATAGCAATCAGCCCCAGCATTTT
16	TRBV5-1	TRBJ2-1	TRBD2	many	CASSTGLAGSYNEQFF	TGCGCCAGCAGCACGGGACTAGCGGGATCCTACAATGAGCAGTTCTTC
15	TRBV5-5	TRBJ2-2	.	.	CASSLIRLDTGELFF	TGTGCCAGCAGCTTGATTCGACTCGACACCGGGGAGCTGTTTTTT
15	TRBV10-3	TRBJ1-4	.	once	CAISEHRATNEKLFF	TGTGCCATCAGTGAACACCGCGCAACTAATGAAAAACTGTTTTTT
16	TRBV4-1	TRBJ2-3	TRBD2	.	CAYSQELAGGLDTQYF	TGCGCCTACAGCCAAGAATTAGCGGGAGGCTTGGATACGCAGTATTTT
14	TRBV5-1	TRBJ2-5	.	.	CASSLRGGEETQYF	TGCGCCAGCAGCTTAAGGGGTGGAGAAGAGACCCAGTACTTC
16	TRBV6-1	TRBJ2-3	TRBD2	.	CVSSEASGGATDTQYF	TGTGTCAGCAGTGAAGCTAGCGGGGGGGCCACAGATACGCAGTATTTC
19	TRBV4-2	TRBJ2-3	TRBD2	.	CASNQDRFQLAGGTDTQYF	TGTGCCAGCAACCAAGATAGGTTCCAACTAGCGGGAGGTACAGATACGCAGTATTTT
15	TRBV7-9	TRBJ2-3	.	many	CASSLEWGTTDTQYF	TGTGCCAGCAGCTTAGAATGGGGTACCACAGATACGCAGTATTTT
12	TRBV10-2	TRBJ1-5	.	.	CACTDPPQPQHF	TGCGCCTGCACTGATCCCCCTCAGCCCCAGCATTTT
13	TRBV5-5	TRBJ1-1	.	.	CASNLDLNTEAFF	TGTGCCAGCAACTTGGATCTGAACACTGAGGCTTTCTTT
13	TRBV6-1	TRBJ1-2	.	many	CASSSDRNYGYTF	TGTGCCAGCAGTAGCGACAGGAACTATGGCTACACCTTC
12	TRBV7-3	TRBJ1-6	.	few	CASSSYNSPLHF	TGTGCCAGCAGCTCCTATAATTCACCCCTCCACTTT
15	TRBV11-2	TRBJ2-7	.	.	CTSSSGRGRTYKQYF	TGTACCAGCAGCTCAGGGAGAGGTAGAACCTACAAGCAGTACTTC
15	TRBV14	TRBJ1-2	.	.	CASSHRSLINYGYTF	TGTGCCAGCAGCCACCGGTCCCTCATTAACTATGGCTACACCTTC
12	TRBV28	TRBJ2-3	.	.	CASTPPRDPQYF	TGTGCCAGCACTCCCCCCCGCGATCCCCAGTATTTT
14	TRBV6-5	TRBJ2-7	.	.	CASGHPQGPYEQYF	TGTGCCAGCGGCCACCCTCAGGGGCCCTACGAGCAGTACTTC
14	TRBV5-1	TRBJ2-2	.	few	CASSQNMNTGELFF	TGCGCCAGCAGCCAAAACATGAACACCGGGGAGCTGTTTTTT
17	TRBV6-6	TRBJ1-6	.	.	CASSCDETSSYNSPIHF	TGTGCCAGTAGTTGCGATGAGACGAGCTCCTATAATTCACCCATCCACTTT
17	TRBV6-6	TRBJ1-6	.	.	CASSYDVTSSYNSPLHF	TGTGCCAGTAGTTACGATGTGACTAGCTCCTATAATTCACCCCTCCACTTT
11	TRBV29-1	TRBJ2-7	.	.	CSVEDSYEQYF	TGCAGCGTCGAGGATAGCTACGAGCAGTACTTC
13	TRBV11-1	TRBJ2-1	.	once	CASSLSGVKEQFF	TGTGCCAGCAGCCTGAGTGGTGTGAAGGAGCAGTTCTTC
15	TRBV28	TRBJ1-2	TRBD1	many	CASSLSGGGNYGYTF	TGCGCCAGCAGCTTGTCAGGGGGCGGAAACTATGGCTACACCTTC